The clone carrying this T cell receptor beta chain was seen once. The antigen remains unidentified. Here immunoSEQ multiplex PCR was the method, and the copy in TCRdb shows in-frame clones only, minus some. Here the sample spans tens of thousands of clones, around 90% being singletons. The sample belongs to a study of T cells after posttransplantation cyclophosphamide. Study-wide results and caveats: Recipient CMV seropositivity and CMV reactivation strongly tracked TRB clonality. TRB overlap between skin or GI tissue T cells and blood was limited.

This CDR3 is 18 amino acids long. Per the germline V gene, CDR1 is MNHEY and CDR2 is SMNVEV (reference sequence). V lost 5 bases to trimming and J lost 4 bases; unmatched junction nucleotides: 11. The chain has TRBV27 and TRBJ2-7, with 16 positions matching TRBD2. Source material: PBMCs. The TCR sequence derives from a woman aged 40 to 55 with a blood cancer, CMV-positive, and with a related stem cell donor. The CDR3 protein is CASSRGTSGGAFNYEQYF. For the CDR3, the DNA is TGTGCCAGCAGTCGGGGGACTAGCGGGGGGGCGTTCAATTACGAGCAGTACTTC.